This T cell receptor (beta chain) was documented in a study of T cells in Graves' hyperthyroidism and ophthalmopathy. Study-wide context: Peripheral blood was taken when the disease was first diagnosed, before any treatment began. General study points: Ophthalmopathy was separated from stable hyperthyroidism by a 13 V-J model. Blood also carried most thyroid clonotypes expanded above 0.001.

This CDR3 contains 14 residues. The V segment lost 4 bases and the J segment 8 bases; nucleotides outside the gene matches: 7. From germline, CDR1 is SQVTM and CDR2 ANQGSEA. Researchers took RNA transcripts and amplified the TCR beta CDR3 regions from them. Using the HTBI primer set, a first-round RT-PCR was run on the TCR CDR3. MiXCR, applied by TCRdb to the multiplex PCR reads, yields one record per CDR3 protein. Among about half a million distinct CDR3 sequences listed, roughly 23% were seen once. This clonotype was observed a handful of times. Antigen: not known. Uncontrolled infection, other autoimmune disease, pregnancy or lactation disqualified patients from enrolment.

The receptor was derived from a woman in her seventies with Graves' ophthalmopathy. Sequenced material: blood. The chain joins TRBV29-1 to TRBJ2-4, with 11 nucleotides matching TRBD2. CDR3 amino acids: CSVVAGGPWDIQYF. CDR3 in DNA: TGCAGCGTTGTAGCGGGAGGGCCGTGGGACATTCAGTACTTC.